This TCR beta chain was found in a study of cytomegalovirus exposure and HLA in healthy donors. Study-wide findings and caveats: The study listed roughly 160 cytomegalovirus-associated TCR beta chains. Later analysis identified a missense DCLRE1C variant that was linked to TCR beta V- and J-gene trimming. Published work reported that the classifier diagnosed cytomegalovirus status with high specificity and sensitivity.

The PCR used 60 Vbeta and 13 Jbeta primers. Produced via immunoSEQ multiplex PCR; TCRdb's table is partial and in-frame only. The repertoire holds some 150,000 clones, with 75% to 85% as singletons. Details on this clone: What it binds is unknown.

This CDR3 is 13 amino acids long. CDR1 and CDR2 from the germline V gene are LGHNA and YSLEER. Trimming shortened V by 1 base and J by 7 bases, and 8 bases separated the two germline ends. Sequencing was done on a sample of PBMCs. The chain recombines TRBV4-3 with TRBJ1-5, with D hard to call. The sequence was obtained from a woman between 45 and 65 years old in good health and CMV-seropositive. The CDR3 bases are TGCGCCAGCAGCCAAGGAATGGGCCAGCCCCAGCATTTT. It yields the protein CASSQGMGQPQHF.